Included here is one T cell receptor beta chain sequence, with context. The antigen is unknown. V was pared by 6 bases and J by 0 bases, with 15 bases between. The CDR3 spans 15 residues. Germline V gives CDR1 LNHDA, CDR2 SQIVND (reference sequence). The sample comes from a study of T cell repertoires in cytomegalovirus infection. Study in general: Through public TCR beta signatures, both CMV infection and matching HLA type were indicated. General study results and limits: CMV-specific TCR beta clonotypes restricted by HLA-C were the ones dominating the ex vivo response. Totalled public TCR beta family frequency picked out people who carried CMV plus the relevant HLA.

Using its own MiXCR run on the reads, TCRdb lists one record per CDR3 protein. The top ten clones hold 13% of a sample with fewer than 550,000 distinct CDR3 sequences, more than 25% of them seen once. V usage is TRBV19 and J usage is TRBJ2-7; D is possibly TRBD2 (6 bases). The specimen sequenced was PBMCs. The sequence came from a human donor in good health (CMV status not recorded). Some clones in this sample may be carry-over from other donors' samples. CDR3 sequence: CASRGSGLTSYEQYF. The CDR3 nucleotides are TGTGCCAGTAGGGGATCGGGACTTACCTCCTACGAGCAGTACTTC. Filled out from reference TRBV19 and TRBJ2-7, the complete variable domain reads DGGITQSPKYLFRKEGQNVTLSCEQNLNHDAMYWYRQDPGQGLRLIYYSQIVNDFQKGDIAEGYSVSREKKESFPLTVTSAQKNPTAFYLCASRGSGLTSYEQYFGPGTRLTVT.